This TCR beta chain originates from a study of blood T cells in healthy people across ages. With 4 bases clipped from V and 1 base from J, the junction kept 5 bases outside the gene matches. The CDR3 spans 17 residues. Germline CDR1 is MNHNS and CDR2 is SASEGT. Caucasian individuals from Russia who were healthy and aged roughly 6 to 95 acted as donors. Extraction of total RNA produced a minimum of 6 micrograms from each sample. Together with a sample-barcoded 5' primer, a J-beta primer mix was included in a second PCR lasting roughly 6 to 12 cycles. A template-switch adaptor with 12 random nucleotides tagged each cDNA molecule. MiXCR, applied by TCRdb to the 5' RACE reads, yields one record per CDR3 protein. There are roughly 1,300,000 distinct CDR3 sequences in the sample; approximately 60% occur only once, and approximately 7% lies in the top ten.

This receptor was taken from a man younger than 35 in good health. The rearrangement joins TRBV6-1 to TRBJ2-1; 12 bases are a match to TRBD2. The source material was blood. This chain's CDR3 is CASSGLAGGKSYNEQFF. The CDR3 DNA sequence: TGTGCCAGCAGTGGGCTAGCGGGGGGGAAATCCTACAATGAGCAGTTCTTC.